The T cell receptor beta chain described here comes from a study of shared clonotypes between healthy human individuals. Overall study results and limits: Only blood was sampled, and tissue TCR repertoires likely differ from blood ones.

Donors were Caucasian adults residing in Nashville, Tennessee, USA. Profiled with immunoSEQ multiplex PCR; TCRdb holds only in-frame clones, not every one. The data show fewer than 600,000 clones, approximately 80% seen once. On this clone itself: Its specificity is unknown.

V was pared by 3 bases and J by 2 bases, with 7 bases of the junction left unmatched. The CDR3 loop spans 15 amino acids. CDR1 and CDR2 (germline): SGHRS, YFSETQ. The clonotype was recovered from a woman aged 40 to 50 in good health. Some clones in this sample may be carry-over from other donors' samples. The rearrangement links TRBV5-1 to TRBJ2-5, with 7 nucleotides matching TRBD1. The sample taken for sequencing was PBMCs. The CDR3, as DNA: TGCGCCAGCAGCTGGTTGACAGGGTCGCAAGAGACCCAGTACTTC. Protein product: CASSWLTGSQETQYF.